This T cell receptor beta chain was identified during a study of vaccination and CD4 T cells after COVID-19. On the study more broadly: Timing of post-vaccine sample collection was a median about 76 days after dose two, with a range of 14 to 241. Notes on the study in general: It was found that, in convalescent patients, 304 of 307 vaccine-specific clones were spike mono-reactive.

This clonotype counts as medium-sized. Antigen unknown. Regarding treatment: roughly ten-day PBMC culture with coronavirus spike peptide pools or control peptides (ViraFEST assay). CD4+ T lymphocytes from the unexposed donor were collected before the COVID-19 pandemic (2011-2018). Antigen-specific T cell expansion with peptide pools preceded TCR sequencing in the ViraFEST approach. Negative-selection isolation of CD4+ T cells was performed after around eleven days of culture. The CDR3 contains 15 residues. V was shortened by 1 base and J by 5 bases, with 14 bases between the two germline ends. Germline CDR1 SGHTA, CDR2 FQGNSA. Sequenced with the Oncomine TCR Beta short-read assay was DNA taken from cultured CD4+ T cells. TCRdb fed the PCR reads into MiXCR, producing one record per CDR3 protein. Among about 6,600 distinct CDR3 sequences, about 27% were seen once, and the ten largest hold roughly 31%.

The chain uses TRBV7-2 and TRBJ1-1; the D gene is possibly TRBD1 (6 bases). The sequenced material came from CD4+ T cells from blood, cultured in vitro. This clonotype was sampled from a human donor in good health. CDR3 protein: CASSLVAGEMTEAFF. Here the CDR3 DNA reads TGTGCCAGCAGCTTAGTGGCAGGGGAAATGACTGAAGCTTTCTTT.